These 9 T cell receptor beta chains originate from one sample sequenced in a study of T cells in Graves' hyperthyroidism and ophthalmopathy. TCR beta CDR3 region amplification was performed from RNA transcripts. With the HTBI primer set, the TCR CDR3 went through a first round of RT-PCR. In TCRdb, the multiplex PCR reads were re-called with MiXCR into one record per CDR3 protein. The repertoire holds 450,000 to 650,000 distinct CDR3 sequences, with around 20% as singletons. The sample consisted of blood. Receptors were obtained from a man younger than 35 with Graves' hyperthyroidism.

There are many counts of this clonotype. This chain connects TRBV30 to TRBJ1-2; TRBD1 is a possible D gene (6 bases). Trimming removed 6 bases from V and 2 bases from J, with 16 bases in between. The CDR3 contains 14 residues. Germline V gene data show CDR1 as GTSNPN and CDR2 as SVGIG (reference sequence). The CDR3 protein is CACTRTDGNYGYTF. The CDR3 DNA sequence: TGTGCCTGTACTCGGACAGACGGCAACTATGGCTACACCTTC.

The chain is built from TRBV9 and TRBJ2-2; 9 nucleotides match TRBD1. Trimming at V came to 2 bases and at J to 7 bases, leaving 6 bases not matched to a gene. This CDR3 is 15 amino acids long. CDR1 and CDR2 from the germline V gene are SGDLS and YYNGEE. CDR3 loop: CASSVGTGSHGELFF. CDR3 DNA sequence: TGTGCCAGCAGCGTGGGGACAGGGTCCCACGGGGAGCTGTTTTTT.

This clonotype was observed many times. In DNA, the CDR3 is TGCGCCAGCAGCTTGGGGGGGGACCGCCGGGAGAACACTGAAGCTTTCTTT. Protein: CASSLGGDRRENTEAFF. This chain joins TRBV5-1 and TRBJ1-1; D possibly corresponds to TRBD1 (5 bases). V was shortened by 0 bases and J by 1 base, with 16 bases between the two germline ends. This CDR3 spans 17 amino acids. Germline-derived CDR1 and CDR2 are SGHRS and YFSETQ. The entire variable domain, with the rest obtained from reference TRBV5-1 and TRBJ1-1, is as follows: KAGVTQTPRYLIKTRGQQVTLSCSPISGHRSVSWYQQTPGQGLQFLFEYFSETQRNKGNFPGRFSGRQFSNSRSEMNVSTLELGDSALYLCASSLGGDRRENTEAFFGQGTRLTVV.

This clonotype was seen many times. The chain combines TRBV6-1 with TRBJ1-5; no clear D. V was pared by 2 bases and J by 0 bases, with 8 bases between. CDR3 length: 15 amino acids. Germline V gene data show CDR1 as MNHNS and CDR2 as SASEGT. CDR3 residues: CASSENKASNQPQHF. The CDR3 bases are TGTGCCAGCAGTGAAAACAAGGCTAGCAATCAGCCCCAGCATTTT.

This clonotype was detected a few times. This sequence joins TRBV27 and TRBJ2-7; 11 nucleotides agree with TRBD1. The CDR3 has 13 amino acids. V shed 3 bases and J 6 bases; nucleotides not matched to a gene: 1. Germline CDR1 and CDR2: MNHEY and SMNVEV (reference sequence). CDR3 sequence reads: CASSFGQGAEQYF. CDR3 DNA sequence: TGTGCCAGCAGTTTCGGACAGGGGGCCGAGCAGTACTTC.

This clonotype occurred many times. V gene TRBV5-1 combines with J gene TRBJ2-5; D ambiguous. Germline CDR1 reads SGHRS; CDR2 reads YFSETQ. Trimming stripped 0 bases from V and 5 bases from J, with 11 bases between. This CDR3 region has 14 residues. The CDR3 region has the DNA TGCGCCAGCAGCTTGGTAGGGCCGGGTGAGACCCAGTACTTC. Its protein product is CASSLVGPGETQYF.

The DNA for the CDR3 is TGTGCCAGCAGCCAAGGGGCGTCCCATAGCAATCAGCCCCAGCATTTT. This encodes CASSQGASHSNQPQHF. The J gene is TRBJ1-5, the V gene TRBV3-1; D not resolved. The ends were cut back, 1 base at V and 0 bases at J, with 10 bases in the middle. From germline, CDR1 is LGHDT and CDR2 YNNKEL (reference sequence). This CDR3 comprises 16 residues.

The V gene is TRBV28, the J gene TRBJ1-1; 12 nucleotides line up with TRBD1. V gave up 6 bases and J gave up 4 bases; unmatched junction bases: 15. The CDR3 spans 18 residues. In germline, CDR1 is MDHEN, CDR2 SYDVKM. For the CDR3, the DNA is TGTGCCAGCAGAAGTCCTCCCGGGACAGGGGGCGCGCGCACTGAAGCTTTCTTT. Protein: CASRSPPGTGGARTEAFF.

The table lists this clonotype with many counts. The CDR3, as DNA: TGTGCCAGCAGTTACGCCGGGACGGTTTCACCTGAAGCTTTCTTT. Translation gives CASSYAGTVSPEAFF. This sequence joins TRBV6-5 and TRBJ1-1, with a tentative D call TRBD1 (5 bases). V dropped 2 bases and J dropped 6 bases, with 16 bases sitting between them. In germline, CDR1 is MNHEY, CDR2 SVGAGI. This CDR3 is built from 15 residues.